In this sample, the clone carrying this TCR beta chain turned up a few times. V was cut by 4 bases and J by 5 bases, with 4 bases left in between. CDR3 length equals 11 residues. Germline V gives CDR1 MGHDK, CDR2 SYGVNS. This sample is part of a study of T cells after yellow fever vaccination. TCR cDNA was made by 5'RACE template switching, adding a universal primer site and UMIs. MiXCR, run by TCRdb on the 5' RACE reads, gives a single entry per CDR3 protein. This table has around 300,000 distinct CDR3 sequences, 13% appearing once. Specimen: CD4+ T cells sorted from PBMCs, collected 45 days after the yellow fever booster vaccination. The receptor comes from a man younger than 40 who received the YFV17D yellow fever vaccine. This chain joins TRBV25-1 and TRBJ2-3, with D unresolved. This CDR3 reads CASSGLDTQYF. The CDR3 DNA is TGTGCCAGCAGTGGCCTAGATACGCAGTATTTT.